This record looks at one T cell receptor beta chain sequence and its context. V was clipped by 3 bases and J by 3 bases; unmatched bases: 3. This CDR3 is built from 15 residues. Germline V gene sequence: CDR1 SGHTA, CDR2 FQGTGA. Clones were sequenced by immunoSEQ multiplex PCR, and TCRdb holds only the in-frame ones, with some missing. The sample holds some 130,000 clones, 92% seen once. These data belong to a study of control samples from healthy donors and cancer patients. This sequence was found in a young man in good health. The material sequenced was blood. The gene calls are TRBV7-3 and TRBJ2-5, with TRBD2 matching over 11 bases. The chain's CDR3 is CASSLGTSGEETQYF. The CDR3 DNA reads as TGTGCCAGCAGCTTGGGGACTAGCGGCGAAGAGACCCAGTACTTC.